The 6 T cell receptor beta chains reported below all come from one sample, sequenced in a study of blood T cells in healthy people across ages. The use of a sample-barcoded 5' primer and a J-beta primer mix characterized a second PCR of 7 to 11 cycles. Each CDR3 protein gets one entry after TCRdb re-called the 5' RACE reads with MiXCR. In the table there are about 280,000 distinct CDR3 sequences, roughly 27% of which are singletons. Sequences were obtained from blood. These receptors were collected from a woman in her 70s in good health.

The gene calls are TRBV13 and TRBJ2-5; D remains unclear. The CDR3 loop spans 14 amino acids. Germline CDR1 reads PRHDT; CDR2 reads FYEKMQ (reference sequence). The V gene lost 3 bases and the J gene lost 2 bases, with 10 bases spanning the gap. The CDR3 reads CASSLWQNQETQYF. CDR3 DNA: TGTGCCAGCAGCTTGTGGCAGAATCAAGAGACCCAGTACTTC.

J is TRBJ2-3 and V is TRBV28, with 8 bases aligning to TRBD2. The germline gives CDR1 MDHEN, CDR2 SYDVKM. The CDR3 has 16 amino acids. J was trimmed by 6 bases and V by 6 bases; bases with no gene match: 14. CDR3 DNA sequence: TGTGCCAGCAGACCCACTAGCGGCGGGCCCCACGATACGCAGTATTTT. Translating gives CASRPTSGGPHDTQYF.

This clonotype was seen a few times. This chain links TRBV7-9 with TRBJ2-1; TRBD1 matches at 7 bases. Germline V lookup: CDR1 SEHNR, CDR2 FQNEAQ (reference sequence). The trim removed 5 bases at V and 3 bases at J, leaving 10 bases unmatched. CDR3 length: 16 amino acids. CDR3 nucleotide sequence: TGTGCCAGCAGCGCGACAGGGTCAGGATTCTACAATGAGCAGTTCTTC. The encoded protein is CASSATGSGFYNEQFF.

This clonotype was observed a handful of times. The chain links TRBV5-1 to TRBJ1-4; unclear D gene. Germline V CDR1 and CDR2: SGHRS, YFSETQ. Trimming left V 6 bases short and J 6 bases short, with 21 bases between. The CDR3 spans 16 residues. CDR3 coding DNA: TGCGCCAGCACACAGATGGGCGGCTTAAAGGATGAAAAACTGTTTTTT. Its translation is CASTQMGGLKDEKLFF.

The V gene is TRBV20-1, the J gene TRBJ2-1; D might be TRBD2 (6 bases). The CDR3 contains 11 residues. CDR1 is DFQATT, CDR2 SNEGSKA, per germline (reference sequence). Trimming stripped 3 bases from V and 7 bases from J, with 7 bases between. CDR3 loop: CSAREGNEQFF. DNA for the CDR3: TGCAGTGCTAGGGAGGGTAATGAGCAGTTCTTC.

The chain's CDR3 is CASSQVDGNYGYTF. CDR3 nucleotide sequence: TGCGCCAGCAGCCAAGTGGACGGAAATTATGGCTACACCTTC. The chain recombines TRBV4-1 with TRBJ1-2; D is ambiguous. The CDR3 consists of 14 residues. The germline gives CDR1 MGHRA, CDR2 YSYEKL. Trimming removed 1 base from V and 5 bases from J, with 11 bases in between.